This is a list of T cell receptor beta chains from one sample in a study of PD-1 blockade in classical Hodgkin lymphoma. Measured with immunoSEQ multiplex PCR; TCRdb has only the in-frame clones, and not every one. The sample includes around 50,000 clones, around 90% of them seen just once. The specimen comprised peripheral blood mononuclear cells (PBMCs), sampled before the fourth cycle of nivolumab. The receptors originated from a human donor with classical Hodgkin lymphoma. CDR3s include the opening cysteine and the closing phenylalanine or tryptophan. D genes are given only for firm matches. Clone size appears in some rows only: once, few, many, or a class for an expanded clone.

NA TRBJ2-2 TRBV6-5 once TGTGCCAGCAGGGAATCAAGGGCCCACACCGGGGAGCTGTTTTTT CASRESRAHTGELFF
NA TRBJ2-3 TRBV2 NA TGTGCCAGCAGTGTTGTCATCTTTTCCCAGGGTAAAATTGATACGCAGTATTTT CASSVVIFSQGKIDTQYF
NA TRBJ1-5 TRBV21-1 NA TGTGCCAGCAGCCGCTCCCTTACACGTAGCAATCAGCCCCAGCATTTT CASSRSLTRSNQPQHF
NA TRBJ2-7 TRBV6-1 NA TGTGCCAGCAGCGAGACCGCCTACGAGCAGTACTTC CASSETAYEQYF
NA TRBJ1-4 TRBV15 NA TGTGCCACCAGCAGAGATCTCGGGACGGTGTTTTTT CATSRDLGTVFF
TRBD1 TRBJ2-6 TRBV5-6 NA TGTGCCAGCAGCGCCAGACAGGGACAAGCTGGGGCCAACGTCCTGACTTTC CASSARQGQAGANVLTF
NA TRBJ1-1 TRBV30 once TGTGCCTGCGGCGTGGGGGCTTTCTTT CACGVGAFF
NA TRBJ2-7 TRBV6-6 NA TGTGCCAGCAGTTACTCGGACCGTTCCTACGAGCAGTACTTC CASSYSDRSYEQYF
NA TRBJ2-3 TRBV7-9 NA TGTGCCAGCAGCCCCAAAACGGCAGATACGCAGTATTTT CASSPKTADTQYF
NA TRBJ2-1 TRBV28 NA TGTGCCAGCAGCTCCGGGACGTTTTACAATGAGCAGTTCTTC CASSSGTFYNEQFF
NA TRBJ1-2 TRBV9 NA TGTGCCAGCAGCGTAGCTACGGGGGCCGGGGCCATAGGCGAGGGCTACACCTTC CASSVATGAGAIGEGYTF
NA TRBJ2-7 TRBV19 NA TGTGCCAGTAGTATCCCCTGGACCCCCTACGAGCAGTACTTC CASSIPWTPYEQYF
TRBD1 TRBJ1-5 TRBV7-6 once TGTGCCAGCAGGGCGGGACAGGGCACCCATCAGCCCCAGCATTTT CASRAGQGTHQPQHF
TRBD1 TRBJ2-7 TRBV5-4 NA TGTGCCAGCAGCTTGGTACAGGGGGAAACCTACGAGCAGTACTTC CASSLVQGETYEQYF
NA TRBJ2-7 TRBV7-9 NA TGTGCCAGCAGCTTAGAGGGACTTTCCTACGAGCAGTACTTC CASSLEGLSYEQYF
TRBD1 TRBJ1-2 TRBV5-1 NA TGCGCCAGCAGCTTGGGACAGGGGGAAGGAGGCTACACCTTC CASSLGQGEGGYTF